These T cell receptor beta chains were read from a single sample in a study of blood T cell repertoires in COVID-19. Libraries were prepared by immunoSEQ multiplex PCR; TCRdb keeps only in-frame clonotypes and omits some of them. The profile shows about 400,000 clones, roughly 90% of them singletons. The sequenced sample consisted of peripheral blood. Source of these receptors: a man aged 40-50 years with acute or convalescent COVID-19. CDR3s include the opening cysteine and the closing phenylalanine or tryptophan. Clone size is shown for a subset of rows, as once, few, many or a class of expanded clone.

CASSLDDRSTNTQYF | 15 | NA | TRBV5-6
CASSLSGTGGLMKDEAFF | 18 | NA | TRBV5-1
CAIRGTGWVNEQFF | 14 | once | TRBV10-3
CASSFSPSPHEQYF | 14 | NA | TRBV27
CASSYLQGASTDTQYF | 16 | NA | TRBV6-6
CASSQMPGQGSPLHF | 15 | once | TRBV5-1
CASSLLERGYTF | 12 | NA | TRBV11-2
CASSYKGQGTDTQYF | 15 | NA | TRBV6-5
CASSAASGSGDEQFF | 15 | NA | TRBV28
CATATGQGGVQPQHF | 15 | NA | TRBV25-1
CASSLRGLNYGYTF | 14 | NA | TRBV5-1
CASSQDPGGGEAFF | 14 | once | TRBV4-2
CASSLQVNTEAFF | 13 | NA | TRBV4-2
CASSFGRGQTGELFF | 15 | NA | TRBV11-3
CASSSLAAGSSGNTIYF | 17 | NA | TRBV5-6
CASSVLAGVDTQYF | 14 | NA | TRBV7-3
CASSPALAGRNEKLFF | 16 | NA | TRBV28
CASSAGTGDTYEQYF | 15 | NA | TRBV27
CASSSGQLSGNTIYF | 15 | NA | TRBV28
CASRSGNTEAFF | 12 | NA | TRBV27
CASSDREATQYF | 12 | once | TRBV6-2/TRBV6-3
CAISVLPAGDQETQYF | 16 | NA | TRBV10-3
CASSLDPTAGNTIYF | 15 | NA | TRBV5-4
CASSSRQGVDRYEQYF | 16 | NA | TRBV27
CASSFGQGKTDTQYF | 15 | NA | TRBV5-4
CAWSTNPGTGGETQYF | 16 | NA | TRBV30
CASSLIGRAADTQYF | 15 | NA | TRBV7-6
CASSAGQWGYTF | 12 | NA | TRBV5-1
CASKGGGNTGELFF | 14 | NA | TRBV2
CASSEGVRILPGELFF | 16 | NA | TRBV2
CASSRGADRVIPHEQYF | 17 | NA | TRBV13
CASSKTSGGETQYF | 14 | NA | TRBV5-4
CASSHLAGIDQETQYF | 16 | NA | TRBV7-9
CASSLRDRGEAQYF | 14 | NA | TRBV7-3
CASSPDGDEKLFF | 13 | NA | TRBV18
CASSPGIRRTENQPQHF | 17 | NA | TRBV7-9
CASSRTGTGDKTNYGYTF | 18 | NA | TRBV3-1/TRBV3-2
CAWTGGISTDTQYF | 14 | NA | TRBV30
CATVAGTRNEQFF | 13 | NA | TRBV10-3
CASSFRTSGDPTDTQYF | 17 | once | TRBV9
CASSFQTMNTEAFF | 14 | NA | TRBV28
CASSPRGGTLNTEAFF | 16 | NA | TRBV7-8
CASSFGTSRETQYF | 14 | NA | TRBV2
CASMSDYSGNTIYF | 14 | NA | TRBV27
CASSESGTLGDSPLHF | 16 | NA | TRBV10-2
CASSSYVGRSPYEQYF | 16 | once | TRBV7-9
CASSLDRLGSRGKLFF | 16 | NA | TRBV7-2
CASSLNPSGQEETQYF | 16 | NA | TRBV11-2
CAWSTGAGYTF | 11 | NA | TRBV30
CASSLGRYSNQPQHF | 15 | NA | TRBV7-8
CAWTMYNEQFF | 11 | NA | TRBV30
CAWGRGDIQYF | 11 | NA | TRBV30
CASSSGGVYGYTF | 13 | NA | TRBV7-2